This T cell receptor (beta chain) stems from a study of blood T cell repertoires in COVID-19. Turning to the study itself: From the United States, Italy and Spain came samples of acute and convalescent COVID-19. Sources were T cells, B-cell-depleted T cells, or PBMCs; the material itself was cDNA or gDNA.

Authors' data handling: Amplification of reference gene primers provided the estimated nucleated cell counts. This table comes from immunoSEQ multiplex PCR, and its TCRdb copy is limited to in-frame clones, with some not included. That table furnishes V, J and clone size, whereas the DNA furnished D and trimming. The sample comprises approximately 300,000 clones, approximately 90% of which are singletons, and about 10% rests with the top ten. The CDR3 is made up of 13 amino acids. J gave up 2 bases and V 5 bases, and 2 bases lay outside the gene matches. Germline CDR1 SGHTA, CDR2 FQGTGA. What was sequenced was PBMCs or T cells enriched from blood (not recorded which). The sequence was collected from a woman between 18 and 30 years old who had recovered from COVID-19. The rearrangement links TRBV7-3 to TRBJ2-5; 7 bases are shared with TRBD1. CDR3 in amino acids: CASSMTGQETQYF. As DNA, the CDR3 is TGTGCCAGCAGCATGACAGGGCAAGAGACCCAGTACTTC.